The rows below give T cell receptor beta chains drawn from one sample of a study of blood T cell repertoires in COVID-19. Profiling relied on immunoSEQ multiplex PCR, and the TCRdb table lists in-frame clones only, not all of them. This table holds tens of thousands of clones, about four fifths found once. Sequenced material: peripheral blood. These TCRs come from a man between 45 and 60 years old with active COVID-19. CDR3s include the opening cysteine and the closing phenylalanine or tryptophan. D genes are given only for firm matches. Clone size is not always given. Where it is, it says once, few, many or a class for expanded clones.

CDR3 protein: CASSMKGEKLFF
CDR3 DNA: TGTGCCAGTAGTATGAAGGGGGAAAAACTGTTTTTT
D gene: -
clone size: -
V gene: TRBV19
J gene: TRBJ1-4

CDR3 protein: CASSLGQAKKTQYF
CDR3 DNA: TGTGCCAGCAGCTTGGGGCAGGCGAAGAAGACCCAGTACTTC
D gene: -
clone size: -
V gene: TRBV7-2
J gene: TRBJ2-5

CDR3 protein: CASSRDGGGRQETQYF
CDR3 DNA: TGCGCCAGCAGCCGCGACGGGGGAGGGCGCCAAGAGACCCAGTACTTC
D gene: TRBD2
clone size: -
V gene: TRBV4-3
J gene: TRBJ2-5

CDR3 protein: CASSYYGGGLDTEAFF
CDR3 DNA: TGTGCCAGCAGTTATTACGGTGGGGGCTTGGACACTGAAGCTTTCTTT
D gene: -
clone size: -
V gene: TRBV6-5
J gene: TRBJ1-1

CDR3 protein: CASSQDHAASNTIYF
CDR3 DNA: TGTGCCAGCAGCCAAGATCACGCAGCGTCAAACACCATATATTTT
D gene: -
clone size: -
V gene: TRBV3-1/TRBV3-2
J gene: TRBJ1-3

CDR3 protein: CASSASPGQSLHF
CDR3 DNA: TGTGCCAGCAGCGCGAGTCCCGGACAGTCCCTCCACTTT
D gene: -
clone size: -
V gene: TRBV7-2
J gene: TRBJ1-6

CDR3 protein: CASKRRTGELTAQYF
CDR3 DNA: TGTGCCAGTAAAAGAAGGACAGGGGAACTTACGGCCCAGTACTTC
D gene: TRBD1
clone size: -
V gene: TRBV19
J gene: TRBJ2-5

CDR3 protein: CASSGRGSGEKLFF
CDR3 DNA: TGTGCCAGCAGCGGGAGGGGATCTGGCGAAAAACTGTTTTTT
D gene: -
clone size: -
V gene: TRBV21-1
J gene: TRBJ1-4

CDR3 protein: CASSSPDRAPKGTQYF
CDR3 DNA: TGCGCCAGCAGCTCCCCCGACAGGGCTCCGAAGGGGACCCAGTACTTC
D gene: TRBD1
clone size: -
V gene: TRBV5-1
J gene: TRBJ2-5

CDR3 protein: CASSFGRRTGAGQGKLFF
CDR3 DNA: TGTGCCAGCAGCTTTGGGCGGCGGACAGGGGCCGGGCAGGGAAAACTGTTTTTT
D gene: TRBD1
clone size: -
V gene: TRBV5-4
J gene: TRBJ1-4

CDR3 protein: CASSLGEYEQYF
CDR3 DNA: TGTGCCAGCAGCTTAGGGGAGTACGAGCAGTACTTC
D gene: -
clone size: once
V gene: TRBV7-9
J gene: TRBJ2-7

CDR3 protein: CATSDTRGGAGETQYF
CDR3 DNA: TGTGCCACCAGTGATACCCGAGGGGGGGCAGGGGAGACCCAGTACTTC
D gene: -
clone size: -
V gene: TRBV24-1
J gene: TRBJ2-5

CDR3 protein: CASSSPTGGDSYNEQFF
CDR3 DNA: TGTGCCAGCAGCTCCCCGACGGGAGGGGACTCCTACAATGAGCAGTTCTTC
D gene: TRBD2
clone size: -
V gene: TRBV5-4
J gene: TRBJ2-1

CDR3 protein: CASSSGQGTYGYTF
CDR3 DNA: TGTGCCAGCAGCTCGGGACAGGGGACCTATGGCTACACCTTC
D gene: TRBD1
clone size: -
V gene: TRBV11-2
J gene: TRBJ1-2

CDR3 protein: CASSSRGAGGSETQYF
CDR3 DNA: TGTGCCAGCAGCTCTAGGGGAGCGGGAGGATCGGAGACCCAGTACTTC
D gene: TRBD2
clone size: -
V gene: TRBV5-6
J gene: TRBJ2-5